The 25 T cell receptor beta chains presented below share a single source sample, sequenced in a study of vaccination effects on CD4 cells after COVID-19. Sequencing was preceded by expansion of antigen-specific CD4+ T cells with viral peptide pools in the ViraFEST assay. When around 10 days of culture had elapsed, CD4+ T cells were isolated. Participants received two doses of either the BNT162b2 or mRNA-1273 vaccine. Sequenced by immunoSEQ multiplex PCR; TCRdb stores in-frame clones only, minus some. The repertoire consists of under 40,000 clones, with about 80% occurring once and the leading ten covering just under 2%. These receptors' targets are unknown. The material sequenced was CD4+ T cells from PBMCs cultured with HCoV-NL63 spike peptides, taken after COVID-19 vaccination. These TCRs come from a human donor who received a COVID-19 vaccine. Some clones in this sample may be carry-over from other donors' samples.

This clone was counted a single time. The CDR3 DNA is TGTGCCAGCAGCCCCCGCAGGAACCAAGAGACCCAGTACTTC. Encoded protein: CASSPRRNQETQYF. The J gene is TRBJ2-5, the V gene TRBV9; D not resolved. Germline lookup yields CDR1 SGDLS and CDR2 YYNGEE. The CDR3 consists of 14 residues. Trimming left V 4 bases short and J 0 bases short, with 10 bases between.

This chain uses TRBV5-1 with TRBJ1-1; maybe TRBD1 (5 bases). Deletions cut 2 bases from V and 3 bases from J, with 14 bases between. Per the germline V gene, CDR1 is SGHRS and CDR2 is YFSETQ. The CDR3 contains 15 residues. CDR3 nucleotides: TGCGCCAGCAGCTTAATGGGGGGATCGGACACTGAAGCTTTCTTT. Amino acid sequence: CASSLMGGSDTEAFF.

This chain uses TRBV30 with TRBJ1-2; unclear D gene. CDR1 and CDR2 from the germline V gene are GTSNPN and SVGIG (reference sequence). The CDR3 extends over 13 amino acids. Trimming took off 3 bases at V and 3 bases at J, with 11 bases between the two ends. CDR3 residues: CAWRSRSDYGYTF. The CDR3 DNA reads as TGTGCCTGGAGAAGTCGCTCCGACTATGGCTACACCTTC.

The genes are TRBV6-1 and TRBJ1-1, with TRBD1 identical over 9 bases. V was pared by 1 base and J by 3 bases, with 3 bases of the junction left unmatched. The CDR3 totals 15 residues. Germline V gene sequence: CDR1 MNHNS, CDR2 SASEGT. For the CDR3, the DNA is TGTGCCAGCAGTGAAGGGGACAGGGAGGACACTGAAGCTTTCTTT. Translation gives CASSEGDREDTEAFF.

CDR3 amino acids: CASSEWRGGSDTQYF. In nucleotides, the CDR3 is TGCGCCAGCAGTGAATGGAGGGGGGGCTCAGATACGCAGTATTTT. The chain joins TRBV10-1 to TRBJ2-3; weak D call: TRBD2 (7 bases). This CDR3 has 15 amino acids. V gave up 3 bases and J gave up 4 bases, with 14 bases separating them. Germline-derived CDR1 and CDR2 are WNHNN and SYGVQD (reference sequence).

This clone was counted between two and nine times. The junction differs from germline at one of its ends, possibly a read error. The J gene is TRBJ2-5, the V gene TRBV4-1, with D uncertain. The germline V gene encodes CDR1 MGHRA and CDR2 YSYEKL. The CDR3 sequence is 15 residues long. Written as DNA, the CDR3 is TGCGCCAGCAGCCAAGTATCGCAGGCCCAAAAGACCCAGTACTTC. Amino acids: CASSQVSQAQKTQYF.

The chain is built from TRBV7-9 and TRBJ2-7; no clear D. This CDR3 region has 14 residues. Looked up from germline, CDR1 is SEHNR and CDR2 is FQNEAQ (reference sequence). V was clipped by 3 bases and J by 4 bases, with 13 bases between them. The CDR3 region is CASSFSGLNYEQYV. The CDR3 DNA follows: TGTGCCAGCAGCTTTTCCGGCCTTAATTACGAGCAGTACGTC.

The CDR3 protein is CASSLDPGQGVNEQFF. CDR3 in DNA: TGTGCCAGCAGCTTGGACCCGGGACAGGGTGTCAATGAGCAGTTCTTC. The chain has TRBV5-4 and TRBJ2-1; 9 bases are a match to TRBD1. V dropped 0 bases and J dropped 6; count of bases not matched to a gene: 7. This CDR3 has 16 residues. Germline CDR1 reads SGHNT; CDR2 reads YYREEE (reference sequence).

The chain joins TRBV28 to TRBJ2-1, with D uncertain. The V end lost 6 bases, the J end lost 3 bases, and 12 bases lay between the germline ends. Germline values: CDR1 MDHEN, CDR2 SYDVKM. This CDR3 contains 14 residues. The CDR3 coding sequence is TGTGCCAGCAGCCTGGGCGTTCTCTACAATGAGCAGTTCTTC. This translates into CASSLGVLYNEQFF.

This clone came up once. The chain has TRBV29-1 and TRBJ1-1; no clear D. V dropped 4 bases and J dropped 1 base, with 4 bases sitting between them. Germline V lookup: CDR1 SQVTM, CDR2 ANQGSEA. CDR3 length equals 11 residues. The CDR3 region is CSVAQNTEAFF. The CDR3 DNA follows: TGCAGCGTTGCCCAGAACACTGAAGCTTTCTTT.

The CDR3: CASSPRGQGEPQHF. Here the CDR3 DNA reads TGTGCCAGCTCACCGCGGGGACAGGGAGAGCCCCAGCATTTT. The chain uses TRBV18 and TRBJ1-5; 9 positions agree with TRBD1. V dropped 3 bases and J dropped 8; count of bases not matched to a gene: 5. CDR1 KGHSH and CDR2 LQKENI come from the germline V gene. The CDR3 consists of 14 residues.

This chain uses TRBV3-1 (or the pseudogene TRBV3-2) with TRBJ2-6; D is uncertain. The CDR3 extends over 15 amino acids. The germline gives CDR1 LGHDT, CDR2 YNNKEL (reference sequence). Trimming removed 4 bases from V and 0 bases from J, with 7 bases in between. CDR3: CASSLQLSGANVLTF. The CDR3 nucleotides are TGTGCCAGCAGCCTACAACTCTCTGGGGCCAACGTCCTGACTTTC.

This chain links TRBV3-1 (or the pseudogene TRBV3-2) with TRBJ2-5; D possibly corresponds to TRBD2 (6 bases). Germline CDR1 LGHDT, CDR2 YNNKEL (reference sequence). V shed 0 bases and J shed 4 bases, with 9 bases lying between them. CDR3 size: 14 residues. The CDR3: CASSQDIGRETQYF. CDR3 bases: TGTGCCAGCAGCCAAGATATCGGGAGAGAGACCCAGTACTTC.

The rearrangement joins TRBV9 to TRBJ2-1; 11 bases map to TRBD2. The J segment lost 0 bases and the V segment lost 0 bases, leaving 14 bases of the junction unmatched. CDR3 size: 21 residues. Germline V gene data show CDR1 as SGDLS and CDR2 as YYNGEE. In DNA, the CDR3 is TGTGCCAGCAGCGTAGAGGTTAGCGGGGGGGCCATAATTCCCTCCTACAATGAGCAGTTCTTC. Translation: CASSVEVSGGAIIPSYNEQFF.

The rearrangement uses TRBV2 and TRBJ1-5; D perhaps matches TRBD1 (6 bases). Trimming removed 7 bases from V and 1 base from J, with 17 bases in between. Germline assignment: CDR1 SNHLY and CDR2 FYNNEI. This CDR3 is built from 16 residues. The CDR3 DNA is TGTGCCAGCAATAAACAGGGCGCGTTAAGCAATCAGCCCCAGCATTTT. The encoded protein is CASNKQGALSNQPQHF.

The chain is built from TRBV30 and TRBJ1-1; 10 nucleotides agree with TRBD1. V lost 0 bases, J lost 1 base, and 5 bases stayed unmatched. The V gene's germline CDR1 is GTSNPN and CDR2 SVGIG (reference sequence). There are 16 residues in the CDR3. The CDR3 DNA follows: TGTGCCTGGAGTGTTGGGAGACAGGGGGCGAACACTGAAGCTTTCTTT. Encoded protein: CAWSVGRQGANTEAFF.

The rearrangement links TRBV5-6 to TRBJ2-1; no clear D. The germline gives CDR1 SGHDT, CDR2 YYEEEE. The CDR3 loop spans 16 amino acids. The ends were cut back, 4 bases at V and 0 bases at J, with 14 bases in the middle. The CDR3 sequence: CASSNLVGSSYNEQFF. CDR3 nucleotide sequence: TGTGCCAGCAGCAACTTGGTGGGTTCCTCCTACAATGAGCAGTTCTTC.

This chain connects TRBV7-2 to TRBJ1-5; D is uncertain. V was trimmed by 1 base and J by 4 bases, leaving 5 bases between them. The CDR3 covers 13 residues. The germline CDR1 and CDR2 sequences are SGHTA and FQGNSA. The CDR3 DNA is TGTGCCAGCAGCTTAGGGTTAAATCAGCCCCAGCATTTT. Translated: CASSLGLNQPQHF.

The chain joins TRBV7-9 to TRBJ2-1, with 9 bases matching TRBD1. Germline lookup yields CDR1 SEHNR and CDR2 FQNEAQ (reference sequence). With V trimmed by 4 bases and J by 9 bases, 7 bases remained unmatched. This CDR3 has 14 amino acids. The CDR3, as DNA: TGTGCCAGCAGCTCAAAAACAGGGGGCCGTGAGCAGTTCTTC. Its translation: CASSSKTGGREQFF.

V is TRBV7-6 and J is TRBJ1-4; 10 positions agree with TRBD1. Per germline, CDR1 SGHVS and CDR2 FNYEAQ. V shed 3 bases, J shed 6 bases, and the junction held 19 bases outside the gene matches. The CDR3 extends over 20 amino acids. The DNA of the CDR3 is TGTGCCAGCAGCTTTACCCCCCCGGGACAGGGGCTCATGAGTGATGAAAAACTGTTTTTT. Translating gives CASSFTPPGQGLMSDEKLFF.

The chain is built from TRBV10-3 and TRBJ2-7; D is undetermined. Germline loops: CDR1 ENHRY, CDR2 SYGVKD. This CDR3 spans 13 amino acids. Trimming took off 0 bases at V and 3 bases at J, with 6 bases between the two ends. In DNA form, the CDR3 reads TGTGCCATCAGTGAGTCGAACGGCTACGAGCAGTACGTC. It encodes CAISESNGYEQYV.

The genes are TRBV6-2 or TRBV6-3 and TRBJ1-1, with D uncertain. CDR3 length: 13 amino acids. V lost 1 base, J lost 7 bases, and 10 bases lay in between. The germline gives CDR1 MNHEY, CDR2 SVGEGT. In nucleotides, the CDR3 is TGTGCCAGCAGTTACTTGGGGAACTTTGAAGCTTTCTTT. Translation: CASSYLGNFEAFF.

V and J are TRBV3-1 (or the pseudogene TRBV3-2) and TRBJ1-4; D possibly corresponds to TRBD1 (5 bases). V was trimmed by 6 bases and J by 4 bases, leaving 9 bases between them. The CDR3 extends over 13 amino acids. The germline V gene has CDR1 LGHDT and CDR2 YNNKEL (reference sequence). The CDR3 DNA reads TGTGCCAGCAGTCGACAGATTAATGAAAAACTGTTTTTT. This translates into CASSRQINEKLFF.

The genes are TRBV13 and TRBJ2-6; D possibly corresponds to TRBD2 (6 bases). From germline, CDR1 is PRHDT and CDR2 FYEKMQ (reference sequence). Trimming shortened V by 8 bases and J by 0 bases, and 14 bases separated the two germline ends. This CDR3 contains 16 residues. The DNA for the CDR3 is TGTGCCAGCCAAAAGGGACTCGGCTCTGGGGCCAACGTCCTGACTTTC. Protein: CASQKGLGSGANVLTF.

The J gene is TRBJ2-3, the V gene TRBV13; unclear D gene. The V gene's germline CDR1 is PRHDT and CDR2 FYEKMQ (reference sequence). There are 11 residues in the CDR3. The V end lost 5 bases, the J end lost 6 bases, and 6 bases lay between the germline ends. CDR3: CASSAGDTQYF. The CDR3 region has the DNA TGTGCCAGCAGCGCCGGGGATACGCAGTATTTT.